The 9 T cell receptor beta chains presented below share a single source sample, sequenced in a study of cytomegalovirus exposure and HLA in healthy donors (dated by TCRdb to about 2017). The library was produced with the immunoSEQ multiplex PCR assay. The multiplex PCR relied on a mix of 60 forward primers for TCR Vbeta segments and 13 reverse primers for TCR Jbeta segments. TCRdb obtained this table from immuneACCESS and retained in-frame rearrangements with V and J assigned. These tables miss some clones; where compared with another copy, unresolved V genes account for less than half of the shortfall, and the remainder is unexplained. The sample profile shows under 70,000 clones; about three quarters of them were found once. The ten top clones hold around 2.4% of the sample. The sequenced material came from PBMCs. Receptors were obtained from a female donor in good health and CMV-seronegative.

This chain links TRBV7-9 with TRBJ2-7; 12 bases line up with TRBD2. Germline V gives CDR1 SEHNR, CDR2 FQNEAQ (reference sequence). This CDR3 contains 17 residues. V shed 1 base, J shed 0 bases, and the junction held 4 bases outside the gene matches. As DNA, the CDR3 is TGTGCCAGCAGCTTAGGGACTAGCGGGATTAGCTCCTACGAGCAGTACTTC. It is translated as CASSLGTSGISSYEQYF.

The chain employs TRBV10-3 and TRBJ2-3, with 7 bases aligning to TRBD2. Trimming cost V 2 bases and J 2 bases; bases outside gene matches: 1. Germline values: CDR1 ENHRY, CDR2 SYGVKD. This CDR3 is 14 amino acids long. The CDR3 DNA reads as TGTGCCATCAGTGAGCGGGGGGTCACAGATACGCAGTATTTT. Amino acid sequence: CAISERGVTDTQYF.

This chain's CDR3 is CASSLTGGNLRTGELFF. CDR3 DNA: TGTGCCAGCAGCCTCACGGGGGGCAACTTGCGCACCGGGGAGCTGTTTTTT. The chain combines TRBV7-9 with TRBJ2-2, with D perhaps matching TRBD2 (7 bases). There are 17 residues in the CDR3. Germline-derived CDR1 and CDR2 are SEHNR and FQNEAQ (reference sequence). The V end lost 5 bases, the J end lost 4 bases, and 20 bases lay between the germline ends.

The chain recombines TRBV4-2 with TRBJ2-7; 9 bases line up with TRBD1. V lost 0 bases, J lost 4 bases, and 1 base stayed unmatched. CDR3 length equals 14 residues. Looked up from germline, CDR1 is LGHNA and CDR2 is YNFKEQ. The CDR3 sequence: CASSQEGQGYEQYF. The DNA for the CDR3 is TGTGCCAGCAGCCAAGAAGGACAGGGGTACGAGCAGTACTTC.

This clone was recorded only once. V is TRBV18 and J is TRBJ1-3; 10 bases agree with TRBD1. J was trimmed by 3 bases and V by 1 base; bases with no gene match: 3. The CDR3 extends over 16 amino acids. The germline V gene has CDR1 KGHSH and CDR2 LQKENI. This CDR3 reads CASSPRQGADGNTIYF. The CDR3 nucleotides read TGTGCCAGCTCACCACGACAGGGGGCTGATGGAAACACCATATATTTT.

DNA for the CDR3: TGCGCCAGCAGCTTGTCAGGGGATAATTCACCCCTCCACTTT. Translating gives CASSLSGDNSPLHF. The V call is TRBV5-1, the J call TRBJ1-6, with D perhaps TRBD1 (6 bases). V was shortened by 1 base and J by 5 bases, with 7 bases between the two germline ends. The CDR3 length is 14 residues. Germline lookup yields CDR1 SGHRS and CDR2 YFSETQ.

CDR3 DNA: TGTGCCAGCAGCTTAGTTTTATCGGGGGGGCTAACCGGGGAGCTGTTTTTT. This gives the protein CASSLVLSGGLTGELFF. The genes are TRBV7-6 and TRBJ2-2; 8 nucleotides line up with TRBD2. This CDR3 is 17 amino acids long. From germline, CDR1 is SGHVS and CDR2 FNYEAQ. V was clipped by 1 base and J by 5 bases; unmatched bases: 9.

This clone appeared a single time. The V gene is TRBV11-2, the J gene TRBJ2-2, with D possibly TRBD1 on 5 matching bases. The germline V and J ends were trimmed by 5 bases and 0 bases, with 22 bases remaining between them. CDR1 is SGHAT, CDR2 FQNNGV, per germline. The CDR3 is 19 amino acids. In nucleotides, the CDR3 is TGTGCCAGCAGCCACCTTGGGGCCGGGTCACCCACGAACACCGGGGAGCTGTTTTTT. It specifies CASSHLGAGSPTNTGELFF.

The V and J genes are TRBV29-1 and TRBJ1-1; TRBD1 is a possible D gene (5 bases). The germline gives CDR1 SQVTM, CDR2 ANQGSEA. The V gene lost 4 bases and the J gene lost 0 bases, with 15 bases spanning the gap. The CDR3 sequence is 15 residues long. CDR3 DNA sequence: TGCAGCGTTGGCGGGACTTGGGGGATGAACACTGAAGCTTTCTTT. Its translation: CSVGGTWGMNTEAFF.